This T cell receptor beta chain was sequenced for a study of cytomegalovirus exposure and HLA in healthy donors. With 60 Vbeta and 13 Jbeta primers, the PCR was carried out. Sequencing used immunoSEQ multiplex PCR; TCRdb keeps in-frame clones, though not all of them. The sample contains 170,000 or so clones, around four fifths of which appear only once. This CDR3 is built from 12 residues. Trimming took 1 base from V and 5 from J, leaving 5 bases between them. In germline, CDR1 is SGHAT, CDR2 FQNNGV. The sequencing sample was made of PBMCs. The receptor comes from a woman younger than 45 in good health and CMV-seronegative. V gene TRBV11-2 combines with J gene TRBJ1-2; D is undetermined. As DNA, the CDR3 is TGTGCCAGCAGCTTAGGCAGTTATGGCTACACCTTC. This gives the protein CASSLGSYGYTF.